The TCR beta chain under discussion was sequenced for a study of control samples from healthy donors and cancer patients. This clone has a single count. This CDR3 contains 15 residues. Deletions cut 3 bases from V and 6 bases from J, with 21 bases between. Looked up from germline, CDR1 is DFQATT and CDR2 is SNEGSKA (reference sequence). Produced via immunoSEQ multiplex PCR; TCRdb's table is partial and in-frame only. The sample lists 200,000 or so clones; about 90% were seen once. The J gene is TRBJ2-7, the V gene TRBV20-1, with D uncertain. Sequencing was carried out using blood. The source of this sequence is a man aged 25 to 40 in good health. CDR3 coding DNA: TGCAGTGCTAGTTTCTCAGGTAGTCTTGAAGGCGAGCAGTACTTC. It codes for CSASFSGSLEGEQYF.